This T cell receptor beta chain comes out of a study of molecular identifiers for immune sequencing clone quantification. TCRdb re-derived calls from the PCR reads in MiXCR, one entry per CDR3 protein. Of approximately 550,000 distinct CDR3 sequences in the sample, about a fifth are singletons; the top ten hold 0.65% to 0.95%. A CD8+CD4-CCR7+CD45RA+ phenotype served as the sorting definition for naive CD8 T cells. Germline V CDR1 and CDR2: SGHTA, FQGNSA. The junction had 4 bases not matched to a gene; V was cut back by 4 bases and J by 2 bases. The CDR3 is 14 amino acids. Study-wide results and limits: Under 1% of molecules in naive cells, but over 97% of effector molecules, belonged to clones above 20 RNA copies.

This clonotype was recorded many times. The target antigen is unknown. Sequenced: naive CD8+ T cells from blood, with Jurkat cell RNA spiked in. Documented subset: FACS-sorted CD8+CD4-CCR7+CD45RA+ naive T cells. V gene TRBV7-2 combines with J gene TRBJ2-7; 8 bases are a match to TRBD1. The receptor comes from a human donor in good health. Some libraries in this study had Jurkat cell RNA spiked in. The CDR3 DNA is TGTGCCAGCAGCTCCATGACAGGGGCCTACGAGCAGTACTTC. It codes for CASSSMTGAYEQYF.